This is a list of T cell receptor beta chains from one sample in a study of vaccination and CD4 T cells after COVID-19. Using its own MiXCR run on the PCR reads, TCRdb lists one record per CDR3 protein. The sample includes about 25,000 distinct CDR3 sequences, 58% of them seen just once. These receptors have no identified antigens. The sample was CD4+ T cells from blood, cultured in vitro. The receptors originated from a human donor who had recovered from COVID-19. The CDR3 runs from the conserved cysteine through the conserved F or W. D genes are given only for firm matches. Size tells how often a clone was seen (once, few, many) or the class of an expanded clone, and some rows leave it out.

clone size: NA; D gene: TRBD1; J gene: TRBJ2-1; V gene: TRBV11-3; CDR3 DNA: TGTGCCAGCAGCGCCAAAACAGGGGGGAATGAGCAGTTCTTC; CDR3 protein: CASSAKTGGNEQFF
clone size: NA; D gene: NA; J gene: TRBJ2-3; V gene: TRBV4-1; CDR3 DNA: TGCGCCAGCAGCCAAGGATCAAGGGTGGGGGATACGCAGTATTTT; CDR3 protein: CASSQGSRVGDTQYF
clone size: NA; D gene: NA; J gene: TRBJ1-1; V gene: TRBV4-1; CDR3 DNA: TGCGCCAGCAGCCAACCCCAGAGAGGCAACACTGAAGCTTTCTTT; CDR3 protein: CASSQPQRGNTEAFF
clone size: once; D gene: NA; J gene: TRBJ1-1; V gene: TRBV7-2; CDR3 DNA: TGTGCCAGCAGCTTACAGGGTACAGGCACTGAAGCTTTCTTT; CDR3 protein: CASSLQGTGTEAFF
clone size: NA; D gene: NA; J gene: TRBJ2-3; V gene: TRBV6-1; CDR3 DNA: TGTGCCAGCAATCGGGTGACAGATACGCAGTATTTT; CDR3 protein: CASNRVTDTQYF
clone size: few; D gene: NA; J gene: TRBJ2-1; V gene: TRBV15; CDR3 DNA: TGTGCCACCAGCAGAGATGCCAAGGGTGAGCAGTTCTTC; CDR3 protein: CATSRDAKGEQFF
clone size: few; D gene: TRBD1; J gene: TRBJ1-5; V gene: TRBV15; CDR3 DNA: TGTGCCACCAGCAGGGACAGGGGGCCCTATCAGCCCCAGCATTTT; CDR3 protein: CATSRDRGPYQPQHF
clone size: NA; D gene: NA; J gene: TRBJ1-1; V gene: TRBV5-1; CDR3 DNA: TGCGCCAGCAGTTCCTATTCTTCGACAGGAAACACTGAAGCTTTCTTT; CDR3 protein: CASSSYSSTGNTEAFF
clone size: NA; D gene: NA; J gene: TRBJ1-6; V gene: TRBV7-2; CDR3 DNA: TGTGCCAGCAGCTTTGACTATAGGGCCCTCCACTTT; CDR3 protein: CASSFDYRALHF
clone size: NA; D gene: NA; J gene: TRBJ1-5; V gene: TRBV19; CDR3 DNA: TGTGCCAGTACGACTGCGAATCAGCCCCAGCATTTT; CDR3 protein: CASTTANQPQHF
clone size: NA; D gene: NA; J gene: TRBJ1-2; V gene: TRBV7-2; CDR3 DNA: TGTGCCAGCAGCTCGGGAGATCAATATGGCTACACCTTC; CDR3 protein: CASSSGDQYGYTF
clone size: NA; D gene: NA; J gene: TRBJ2-2; V gene: TRBV20-1; CDR3 DNA: TGCAGTGCAAGAGGACGGAGGACGAACACCGGGGAGCTGTTTTTT; CDR3 protein: CSARGRRTNTGELFF
clone size: NA; D gene: NA; J gene: TRBJ2-7; V gene: TRBV6-1; CDR3 DNA: TGTGCCAGCACCTGGGGCCGGGGGCCCTACGAGCAGTACTTC; CDR3 protein: CASTWGRGPYEQYF
clone size: few; D gene: NA; J gene: TRBJ2-2; V gene: TRBV20-1; CDR3 DNA: TGCAGTGCTAGAAGGGCAGGGCTGAACGGCGGGGAGCTGTTTTTT; CDR3 protein: CSARRAGLNGGELFF
clone size: NA; D gene: TRBD1; J gene: TRBJ1-5; V gene: TRBV6-1; CDR3 DNA: TGTGCCAGCAGACAGGGGTTGTATAGCAATCAGCCCCAGCATTTT; CDR3 protein: CASRQGLYSNQPQHF
clone size: NA; D gene: NA; J gene: TRBJ1-1; V gene: TRBV7-2; CDR3 DNA: TGTGCCAGCAGCGTGAACAGGGTGGGGGAAGCTTTCTTT; CDR3 protein: CASSVNRVGEAFF
clone size: NA; D gene: NA; J gene: TRBJ1-1; V gene: TRBV2; CDR3 DNA: TGTGCCAGCAGTGCTTGGACTGAAGCTTTCTTT; CDR3 protein: CASSAWTEAFF
clone size: few; D gene: NA; J gene: TRBJ1-1; V gene: TRBV20-1; CDR3 DNA: TGCAGTGCAATGGATCTTCGGGGGTTGAACACTGAAGCTTTCTTT; CDR3 protein: CSAMDLRGLNTEAFF
clone size: NA; D gene: NA; J gene: TRBJ2-1; V gene: TRBV30; CDR3 DNA: TGTGCCTGGAGTAGCCCAGGGGGGAGGCAGTTCTTC; CDR3 protein: CAWSSPGGRQFF
clone size: NA; D gene: NA; J gene: TRBJ1-3; V gene: TRBV7-3; CDR3 DNA: TGTGCCAGCAGCTTAAGTCCGGGGGCGGACACCATATATTTT; CDR3 protein: CASSLSPGADTIYF
clone size: NA; D gene: NA; J gene: TRBJ2-1; V gene: TRBV7-3; CDR3 DNA: TGTGCCAGCAGCTTAGGTCGGAATGAGCAGTTCTTC; CDR3 protein: CASSLGRNEQFF
clone size: NA; D gene: NA; J gene: TRBJ2-7; V gene: TRBV20-1; CDR3 DNA: TGCAGTGCGCGGGACAGTGCTTGGGAGCAGTACTTC; CDR3 protein: CSARDSAWEQYF
clone size: NA; D gene: NA; J gene: TRBJ1-5; V gene: TRBV7-2; CDR3 DNA: TGTGCCAGCAGCTTAGGAACAGGGCAAGGGAGAGGCCCTAATAGCAATCAGCCCCAGCATTTT; CDR3 protein: CASSLGTGQGRGPNSNQPQHF
clone size: NA; D gene: NA; J gene: TRBJ2-5; V gene: TRBV7-3; CDR3 DNA: TGTGCCAGCAGCTTAGGGGCAGGGGACCAAGAGACCCAGTACTTC; CDR3 protein: CASSLGAGDQETQYF
clone size: NA; D gene: NA; J gene: TRBJ1-1; V gene: TRBV27; CDR3 DNA: TGTGCCAGCAGTCCCCGGTCCACGGGTGAAGCTTTCTTT; CDR3 protein: CASSPRSTGEAFF
clone size: NA; D gene: TRBD1; J gene: TRBJ1-2; V gene: TRBV11-3; CDR3 DNA: TGTGCCAGCAGCCTCCGGGACAGAAGAACCTACGACTATGGCTACACCTTC; CDR3 protein: CASSLRDRRTYDYGYTF
clone size: NA; D gene: NA; J gene: TRBJ2-7; V gene: TRBV25-1; CDR3 DNA: TGTGCCAGCAGTGGCTACTACGAGCAGTACTTC; CDR3 protein: CASSGYYEQYF
clone size: NA; D gene: TRBD2; J gene: TRBJ2-3; V gene: TRBV7-3; CDR3 DNA: TGTGCCAGCAGCTTGGGCGGGGGGGGAGATACGCAGTATTTT; CDR3 protein: CASSLGGGGDTQYF
clone size: NA; D gene: NA; J gene: TRBJ2-2; V gene: TRBV30; CDR3 DNA: TGTGCCTGGAGTAGCCGGGCCAGCCTAAACACCGGGGAGCTGTTTTTT; CDR3 protein: CAWSSRASLNTGELFF
clone size: few; D gene: TRBD1; J gene: TRBJ1-2; V gene: TRBV27; CDR3 DNA: TGTGCCAGCAGTCCGGGACAGGGGGCGTCTTTCCGTGGCTACACCTTC; CDR3 protein: CASSPGQGASFRGYTF
clone size: NA; D gene: NA; J gene: TRBJ2-7; V gene: TRBV20-1; CDR3 DNA: TGCAGTGCCGCACCGGGACTCCGGCAGGGTAAGCAGTACTTC; CDR3 protein: CSAAPGLRQGKQYF
clone size: few; D gene: TRBD1; J gene: TRBJ2-7; V gene: TRBV20-1; CDR3 DNA: TGCAGTGCTAAAACGGACAGGGGGAAATACGAGCAGTACTTC; CDR3 protein: CSAKTDRGKYEQYF
clone size: few; D gene: NA; J gene: TRBJ1-4; V gene: TRBV20-1; CDR3 DNA: TGCAGTGCTAGAAACTGGGGGCGGAGTGAAAAACTGTTTTTT; CDR3 protein: CSARNWGRSEKLFF
clone size: NA; D gene: TRBD2; J gene: TRBJ2-3; V gene: TRBV5-1; CDR3 DNA: TGCGCCAGCAGCCATGTCAGGCTAGCGGGGACCACAGATACGCAGTATTTT; CDR3 protein: CASSHVRLAGTTDTQYF
clone size: few; D gene: TRBD1; J gene: TRBJ2-3; V gene: TRBV7-2; CDR3 DNA: TGTGCCAGCAGCCCGACAGGGTTGACAGATACGCAGTATTTT; CDR3 protein: CASSPTGLTDTQYF
clone size: few; D gene: NA; J gene: TRBJ1-3; V gene: TRBV20-1; CDR3 DNA: TGCAGTGCTACCTTCCAGGGAGCCGGAAACACCATATATTTT; CDR3 protein: CSATFQGAGNTIYF
clone size: NA; D gene: NA; J gene: TRBJ2-1; V gene: TRBV12-2; CDR3 DNA: TGTGCAAGTCGCCTCAGTATCAATGAGCAGTTCTTC; CDR3 protein: CASRLSINEQFF
clone size: NA; D gene: NA; J gene: TRBJ2-5; V gene: TRBV20-1; CDR3 DNA: TGCAGTGCTAGCGTGGGAGCCCAGTACTTC; CDR3 protein: CSASVGAQYF
clone size: NA; D gene: NA; J gene: TRBJ1-1; V gene: TRBV5-4; CDR3 DNA: TGTGCCAGCAGCTCGTCCAACACGAGAACTGAAGCTTTCTTT; CDR3 protein: CASSSSNTRTEAFF
clone size: NA; D gene: NA; J gene: TRBJ2-7; V gene: TRBV7-6; CDR3 DNA: TGTGCCAGCAGCTTAAATAGTGGCTACGAGCAGTACTTC; CDR3 protein: CASSLNSGYEQYF
clone size: NA; D gene: TRBD1; J gene: TRBJ1-1; V gene: TRBV11-3; CDR3 DNA: TGTGCCAGCAGCCTACGGCGGCAGGGGGAGGCTGAAGCTTTCTTT; CDR3 protein: CASSLRRQGEAEAFF
clone size: NA; D gene: NA; J gene: TRBJ2-1; V gene: TRBV7-2; CDR3 DNA: TGTGCCAGCAGCTTAGAGCCCGGCCCGAATGAGCAGTTCTTC; CDR3 protein: CASSLEPGPNEQFF
clone size: NA; D gene: NA; J gene: TRBJ1-1; V gene: TRBV28; CDR3 DNA: TGTGCGACGCGGGTTGCCCCTTTAGAAGCTTTCTTT; CDR3 protein: CATRVAPLEAFF
clone size: medium-sized; D gene: NA; J gene: TRBJ2-7; V gene: TRBV10-3; CDR3 DNA: TGTGCCATCGGGTCCGGGACGTCCAGCTCCTACGAGCAGTACTTC; CDR3 protein: CAIGSGTSSSYEQYF
clone size: NA; D gene: TRBD2; J gene: TRBJ2-2; V gene: TRBV19; CDR3 DNA: TGTGCCTCTATCCGGACTAGCGGGACCGGCGGGGAGCTGTTTTTT; CDR3 protein: CASIRTSGTGGELFF
clone size: few; D gene: NA; J gene: TRBJ1-2; V gene: TRBV20-1; CDR3 DNA: TGCAGTGCCCCCTGGGGGGGCTACACCTTC; CDR3 protein: CSAPWGGYTF
clone size: few; D gene: NA; J gene: TRBJ1-2; V gene: TRBV15; CDR3 DNA: TGTGCCACCAGCAGAGCCCTAGTGGGATATGGCTACACCTTC; CDR3 protein: CATSRALVGYGYTF
clone size: few; D gene: TRBD1; J gene: TRBJ1-2; V gene: TRBV20-1; CDR3 DNA: TGCAGTGCTCGAACAGGGGGAAATGCTGGCTACACCTTC; CDR3 protein: CSARTGGNAGYTF
clone size: once; D gene: TRBD1; J gene: TRBJ2-1; V gene: TRBV5-1; CDR3 DNA: TGCGCCAGCAGGACAGGGGGCGCGGTCAATGAGCAGTTCTTC; CDR3 protein: CASRTGGAVNEQFF
clone size: NA; D gene: NA; J gene: TRBJ2-7; V gene: TRBV30; CDR3 DNA: TGTGCCTGGGCAGAGGGGTACTCCTACGAGCAGTACTTC; CDR3 protein: CAWAEGYSYEQYF
clone size: NA; D gene: NA; J gene: TRBJ2-1; V gene: TRBV27; CDR3 DNA: TGTGCCAGCAGTTTGCGTCCAGGCAACAATGAGCAGTTCTTC; CDR3 protein: CASSLRPGNNEQFF
clone size: NA; D gene: TRBD2; J gene: TRBJ2-7; V gene: TRBV4-1; CDR3 DNA: TGCGCCAGCAGCCAAGAGGGGACTAGCGGAGCCTACGAGCAGTACTTC; CDR3 protein: CASSQEGTSGAYEQYF
clone size: few; D gene: NA; J gene: TRBJ1-6; V gene: TRBV28; CDR3 DNA: TGTGCCAGCAGTCCTGGGGCAAGGTCGGATTCACCCCTCCACTTT; CDR3 protein: CASSPGARSDSPLHF
clone size: NA; D gene: NA; J gene: TRBJ1-2; V gene: TRBV10-3; CDR3 DNA: TGTGCCATCAGTGGGGGGGACTATGGCTACACCTTC; CDR3 protein: CAISGGDYGYTF
clone size: NA; D gene: TRBD1; J gene: TRBJ2-5; V gene: TRBV30; CDR3 DNA: TGTGCCTGGAGAAGGCAGGGGGCGGTGGAGACCCAGTACTTC; CDR3 protein: CAWRRQGAVETQYF
clone size: once; D gene: TRBD1; J gene: TRBJ2-7; V gene: TRBV20-1; CDR3 DNA: TGCAGTGCTAGAGGACAGGGGGCTTGGGAGCAGTACTTC; CDR3 protein: CSARGQGAWEQYF
clone size: NA; D gene: NA; J gene: TRBJ2-3; V gene: TRBV27; CDR3 DNA: TGTGCCAACCCCGGGGCAGGGGAAGATACGCAGTATTTT; CDR3 protein: CANPGAGEDTQYF